Many counts were recorded for the clone carrying this TCR beta chain. This CDR3 has 16 residues. J gave up 1 base and V 4 bases, and 8 bases lay outside the gene matches. Germline V CDR1 and CDR2: MGHRA, YSYEKL. The source of the sample is a study of early T cells in non-severe SARS-CoV-2 infection. Using its own MiXCR run on the 5' RACE reads, TCRdb lists one record per CDR3 protein. Of tens of thousands of distinct CDR3 sequences in the sample, over 4.5% were seen once. This clonotype was sampled from an adult who was a healthcare worker with PCR-confirmed SARS-CoV-2 infection or an uninfected control (not recorded which). The J gene is TRBJ2-7, the V gene TRBV4-1; 9 nucleotides agree with TRBD1. The specimen sequenced was whole blood. CDR3 coding DNA: TGCGCCAGCAGCCCCTCGGGACAGGGTTTTTCCTACGAGCAGTACTTC. Protein: CASSPSGQGFSYEQYF.